Presented here are 23 T cell receptor beta chains from one specimen sequenced in a study of cytomegalovirus exposure and HLA in healthy donors. Primers for the PCR totalled 60 Vbeta and 13 Jbeta. Sequencing used immunoSEQ multiplex PCR; TCRdb keeps in-frame clones, though not all of them. The repertoire has 150,000 to 200,000 clones, less than 85% of them found once; the top ten carry under 0.85%. The sample taken for sequencing was PBMCs. The receptors here all came from a boy younger than 18 in good health and CMV-seronegative.

V gene TRBV6-5 combines with J gene TRBJ2-7; the match to TRBD2 covers 8 bases. This CDR3 contains 16 residues. CDR1 is MNHEY and CDR2 is SVGAGI in the germline V gene. The J segment lost 2 bases and the V segment lost 2 bases, leaving 8 bases of the junction unmatched. The CDR3 nucleotides are TGTGCCAGCAGTTACGAATTACTAGCGGTTCCCTACGAGCAGTACTTC. Translated, it gives CASSYELLAVPYEQYF.

The V gene is TRBV5-4, the J gene TRBJ1-2, with 8 bases lining up with TRBD1. This CDR3 contains 15 residues. The germline gives CDR1 SGHNT, CDR2 YYREEE (reference sequence). The ends lost 4 bases at V and 4 bases at J; junction bases unmatched: 9. The CDR3 protein is CASSAGSDRVYGYTF. The CDR3 coding sequence is TGTGCCAGCAGCGCCGGATCGGACAGGGTCTATGGCTACACCTTC.

Note on this clone: One end of the junction does not line up with germline, which may come from a read error. The chain links TRBV7-9 to TRBJ1-2; TRBD1 matches 8 bases. Germline V CDR1 and CDR2: SEHNR, FQNEAQ (reference sequence). This CDR3 is 15 amino acids long. The CDR3 loop is CSSSPLTGVGYGYTF. The CDR3 DNA reads as TGTTCCAGCAGCCCTTTGACAGGGGTCGGCTATGGCTACACCTTC.

The chain couples TRBV7-8 to TRBJ1-5; no definite D call. Between the trimmed V and J ends, which lost 2 bases and 2 bases, there was a span of 16 bases. The CDR3 runs 17 residues. Germline V gene lookup returns CDR1 SGHVS and CDR2 FQNEAQ. The CDR3 loop is CASSLRGSRAGNQPQHF. CDR3 bases: TGTGCCAGCAGCTTAAGAGGGTCCCGGGCAGGCAATCAGCCCCAGCATTTT.

A single count supports this clone. The chain employs TRBV7-9 and TRBJ2-7; 11 bases are a match to TRBD2. The CDR3 loop spans 14 amino acids. J was trimmed by 3 bases and V by 3 bases; bases with no gene match: 1. Germline lookup yields CDR1 SEHNR and CDR2 FQNEAQ (reference sequence). In DNA form, the CDR3 reads TGTGCCAGCAGCTTTAGCGGGAGGGACTACGAGCAGTACTTC. The encoded protein is CASSFSGRDYEQYF.

The chain links TRBV7-2 to TRBJ1-1; TRBD1 matches at 9 bases. The CDR3 contains 13 residues. The germline gives CDR1 SGHTA, CDR2 FQGNSA. Trimming cost V 5 bases and J 6 bases; bases outside gene matches: 4. CDR3 region: CASSPGQGSEAFF. The DNA of the CDR3 is TGTGCCAGCAGCCCGGGACAGGGATCTGAAGCTTTCTTT.

The rearrangement uses TRBV9 and TRBJ2-5; TRBD2 matches 9 bases. This CDR3 has 16 residues. The V gene's germline CDR1 is SGDLS and CDR2 YYNGEE. Trimming took 0 bases from V and 3 from J; bases not matched to a gene: 6. The CDR3 DNA reads TGTGCCAGCAGCGTAGTCGGGTTAGCGGGGGAAGAGACCCAGTACTTC. As protein: CASSVVGLAGEETQYF. Full variable domain (remainder filled in from reference TRBV9 and TRBJ2-5): DSGVTQTPKHLITATGQRVTLRCSPRSGDLSVYWYQQSLDQGLQFLIQYYNGEERAKGNILERFSAQQFPDLHSELNLSSLELGDSALYFCASSVVGLAGEETQYFGPGTRLLVL.

This sequence joins TRBV19 and TRBJ1-2; TRBD1 aligns across 8 bases. The germline V gene encodes CDR1 LNHDA and CDR2 SQIVND (reference sequence). The ends lost 1 base at V and 2 bases at J; junction bases unmatched: 3. CDR3 length: 15 residues. CDR3 bases: TGTGCCAGTAGTATAGTACAGGGGGGGAACTATGGCTACACCTTC. Protein sequence: CASSIVQGGNYGYTF.

V gene TRBV7-2 combines with J gene TRBJ1-2; D is unclear. This CDR3 region has 17 residues. Germline V CDR1 and CDR2: SGHTA, FQGNSA. V was trimmed by 5 bases and J by 2 bases, leaving 21 bases between them. CDR3 nucleotides: TGTGCCAGCAGCCCGGCCCCGCCTAGGTTTACCAACTATGGCTACACCTTC. Translated: CASSPAPPRFTNYGYTF.

The CDR3 coding sequence is TGTGCCAGCAGGGTAGGGACAGGGATCACCGGGGAGCTGTTTTTT. Protein product: CASRVGTGITGELFF. The rearrangement joins TRBV2 to TRBJ2-2; 9 bases agree with TRBD1. Germline V lookup: CDR1 SNHLY, CDR2 FYNNEI. V gave up 6 bases and J gave up 4 bases; unmatched junction bases: 6. This CDR3 is built from 15 residues.

CDR3 loop: CASSPPVPGGGLDEQFF. CDR3 DNA sequence: TGCGCCAGCAGCCCCCCCGTCCCGGGCGGGGGGCTCGATGAGCAGTTCTTC. The chain recombines TRBV4-1 with TRBJ2-1; TRBD2 agrees at 8 bases. The CDR3 loop spans 17 amino acids. J lost 8 bases, V lost 4 bases, and 16 bases had no gene match. Germline V gives CDR1 MGHRA, CDR2 YSYEKL.

This rearrangement joins TRBV2 to TRBJ1-1; TRBD1 aligns across 7 bases. The germline V gene encodes CDR1 SNHLY and CDR2 FYNNEI. CDR3 size: 13 residues. The junction had 1 base not matched to a gene; V was cut back by 6 bases and J by 0 bases. CDR3 DNA: TGTGCCAGCAGGGGACAGATGAACACTGAAGCTTTCTTT. It codes for CASRGQMNTEAFF.

The gene calls are TRBV5-1 and TRBJ2-7; 9 bases fit TRBD1. Trimming removed 2 bases from V and 3 bases from J; junction bases left unmatched: 6. The germline CDR1 and CDR2 sequences are SGHRS and YFSETQ. The length of the CDR3 is 15 residues. CDR3: CASSFIGGQGYEQYF. CDR3 bases: TGCGCCAGCAGCTTTATAGGGGGACAGGGCTACGAGCAGTACTTC.

The gene calls are TRBV27 and TRBJ1-6; D is perhaps TRBD1 (6 bases). The CDR3 is 14 residues long. Looked up from germline, CDR1 is MNHEY and CDR2 is SMNVEV (reference sequence). V was cut by 2 bases and J by 8 bases, with 10 bases left in between. As DNA, the CDR3 is TGTGCCAGCAGTTTAGCGGGGGCCGATTCACCCCTCCACTTT. It specifies CASSLAGADSPLHF.

The chain joins TRBV7-9 to TRBJ2-7, with 7 positions matching TRBD2. Germline V gives CDR1 SEHNR, CDR2 FQNEAQ (reference sequence). CDR3 size: 15 residues. V gave up 8 bases and J gave up 3 bases; unmatched junction bases: 13. The CDR3 region is CASGVGKGGIYEQYF. The CDR3 DNA is TGTGCCAGCGGCGTGGGGAAGGGAGGGATCTACGAGCAGTACTTC.

The chain carries TRBV6-5 and TRBJ1-6, with D possibly matching TRBD1 (6 bases). The germline V and J ends were trimmed by 5 bases and 8 bases, with 16 bases remaining between them. This CDR3 has 15 residues. Germline-derived CDR1 and CDR2 are MNHEY and SVGAGI. The CDR3, as DNA: TGTGCCAGCAGTCCCTTCGGACAGCAGTATTCACCCCTCCACTTT. It specifies CASSPFGQQYSPLHF.

In this sample, this clone turned up a few times. This sequence joins TRBV6-4 and TRBJ2-3; 14 nucleotides line up with TRBD2. V lost 3 bases and J lost 4; bases outside the gene matches: 0. The length of the CDR3 is 15 residues. Germline CDR1 is MRHNA and CDR2 is SNTAGT. The CDR3 region is CASSEGLAGADTQYF. CDR3 nucleotides: TGTGCCAGCAGTGAGGGACTAGCGGGGGCAGATACGCAGTATTTT.

V usage is TRBV5-1 and J usage is TRBJ1-2; 9 nucleotides align to TRBD1. The CDR3 sequence is 16 residues long. Germline V CDR1 and CDR2: SGHRS, YFSETQ. Trimming at V came to 0 bases and at J to 6 bases, leaving 9 bases not matched to a gene. DNA of the CDR3: TGCGCCAGCAGCTTGGCACCGGGACAGGGCATCAATGGCTACACCTTC. It yields the protein CASSLAPGQGINGYTF. The variable domain in full, with the rest retrieved from reference TRBV5-1 and TRBJ1-2, is KAGVTQTPRYLIKTRGQQVTLSCSPISGHRSVSWYQQTPGQGLQFLFEYFSETQRNKGNFPGRFSGRQFSNSRSEMNVSTLELGDSALYLCASSLAPGQGINGYTFGSGTRLTVV.

CDR3 loop: CASSPGEKLFF. The DNA of the CDR3 is TGCGCCAGCTCCCCAGGGGAAAAACTGTTTTTT. The chain links TRBV5-1 to TRBJ1-4, with TRBD1 as a possible D gene (5 bases). The CDR3 spans 11 residues. Germline lookup yields CDR1 SGHRS and CDR2 YFSETQ. The V end was cut by 7 bases, the J end by 8 bases, with 9 bases between.

V and J are TRBV6-4 and TRBJ2-3; 9 positions agree with TRBD1. The germline V gene encodes CDR1 MRHNA and CDR2 SNTAGT. With 0 bases clipped from V and 2 bases from J, the junction kept 3 bases outside the gene matches. The CDR3 extends over 16 amino acids. This CDR3 reads CASSDSRTGDTDTQYF. The CDR3 nucleotides read TGTGCCAGCAGTGACTCGAGGACAGGGGACACAGATACGCAGTATTTT.

This sequence joins TRBV7-2 and TRBJ2-1, with 13 positions matching TRBD2. V was pared by 4 bases and J by 6 bases, with 3 bases of the junction left unmatched. This CDR3 region has 15 residues. Germline-derived CDR1 and CDR2 are SGHTA and FQGNSA. This CDR3 is CASSSWTSGGNEQFF. DNA of the CDR3: TGTGCCAGCAGCTCTTGGACTAGCGGGGGCAATGAGCAGTTCTTC.

V usage is TRBV7-8 and J usage is TRBJ2-7; the D gene is possibly TRBD1 (6 bases). The CDR3 has 12 amino acids. CDR1 is SGHVS and CDR2 is FQNEAQ in the germline V gene. V was clipped by 3 bases and J by 7 bases, with 10 bases between them. The CDR3 nucleotides read TGTGCCAGCAGCTTTACAGGGAATGAGCAGTACTTC. It yields the protein CASSFTGNEQYF.

This clone was counted only a few times. The chain joins TRBV5-1 to TRBJ2-2; 9 bases align to TRBD2. V gave up 4 bases and J gave up 0 bases; unmatched junction bases: 4. The CDR3 extends over 16 amino acids. Per the germline V gene, CDR1 is SGHRS and CDR2 is YFSETQ. The CDR3, as DNA: TGCGCCAGCAGCGCGGGAGGGGGGTCGAACACCGGGGAGCTGTTTTTT. Amino acids: CASSAGGGSNTGELFF.